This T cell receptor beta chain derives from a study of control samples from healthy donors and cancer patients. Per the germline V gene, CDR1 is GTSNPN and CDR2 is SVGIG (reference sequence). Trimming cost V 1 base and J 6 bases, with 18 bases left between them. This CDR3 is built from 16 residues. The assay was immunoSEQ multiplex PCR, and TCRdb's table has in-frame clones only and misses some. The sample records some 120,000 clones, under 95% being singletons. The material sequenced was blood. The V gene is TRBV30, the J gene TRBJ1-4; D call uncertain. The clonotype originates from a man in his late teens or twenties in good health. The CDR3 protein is CAWSAGPRVGDEKLFF. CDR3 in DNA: TGTGCCTGGAGTGCTGGGCCGAGAGTCGGGGATGAAAAACTGTTTTTT.